This T cell receptor (beta chain) was identified in a study of cytomegalovirus exposure and HLA in healthy donors. The table came from immunoSEQ multiplex PCR; TCRdb's copy has only in-frame clones and leaves some out. The sample lists 150,000 to 200,000 clones, 87% occurring once. The CDR3 loop spans 11 amino acids. Looked up from germline, CDR1 is MNHEY and CDR2 is SVGAGI. The V end was cut by 2 bases, the J end by 6 bases, with 3 bases between. Sequenced input: PBMCs. The TCR comes from a woman in her twenties or thirties in good health and CMV-seronegative. This rearrangement joins TRBV6-5 to TRBJ2-3; the D is unclear. This chain's CDR3 is CASSYQDTQYF. The CDR3 nucleotides are TGTGCCAGCAGTTACCAGGATACGCAGTATTTT.